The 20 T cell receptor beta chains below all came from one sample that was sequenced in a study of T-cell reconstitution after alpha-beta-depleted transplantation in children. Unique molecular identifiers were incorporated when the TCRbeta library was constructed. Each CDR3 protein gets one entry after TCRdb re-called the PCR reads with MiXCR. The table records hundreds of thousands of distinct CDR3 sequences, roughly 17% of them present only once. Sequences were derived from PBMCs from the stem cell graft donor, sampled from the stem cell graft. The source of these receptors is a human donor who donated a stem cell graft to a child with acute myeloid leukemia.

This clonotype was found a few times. The CDR3 DNA sequence: TGCAGCGTCCTCAAAGCGGGGTCGGGGGCCAACGTCCTGACTTTC. Protein sequence: CSVLKAGSGANVLTF. The rearrangement uses TRBV29-1 and TRBJ2-6; 7 bases match TRBD2. CDR3 length equals 15 residues. V gave up 6 bases and J gave up 4 bases; unmatched junction bases: 9. Per germline, CDR1 SQVTM and CDR2 ANQGSEA. Using reference TRBV29-1 and TRBJ2-6 for the parts outside the CDR3, the full variable domain is SAVISQKPSRDICQRGTSLTIQCQVDSQVTMMFWYRQQPGQSLTLIATANQGSEATYESGFVIDKFPISRPNLTFSTLTVSNMSPEDSSIYLCSVLKAGSGANVLTFGAGSRLTVL.

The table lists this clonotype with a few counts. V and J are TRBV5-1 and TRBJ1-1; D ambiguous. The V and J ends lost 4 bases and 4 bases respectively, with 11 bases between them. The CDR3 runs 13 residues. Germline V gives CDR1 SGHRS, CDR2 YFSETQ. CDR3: CASSHTELTEAFF. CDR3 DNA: TGCGCCAGCAGCCATACAGAACTCACTGAAGCTTTCTTT.

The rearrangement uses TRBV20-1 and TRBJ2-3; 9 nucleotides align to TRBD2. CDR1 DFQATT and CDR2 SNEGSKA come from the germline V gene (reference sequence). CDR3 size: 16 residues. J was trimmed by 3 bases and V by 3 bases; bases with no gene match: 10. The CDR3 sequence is CSARKRLAGKTDTQYF. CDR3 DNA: TGCAGTGCTAGGAAAAGGCTAGCGGGGAAGACAGATACGCAGTATTTT.

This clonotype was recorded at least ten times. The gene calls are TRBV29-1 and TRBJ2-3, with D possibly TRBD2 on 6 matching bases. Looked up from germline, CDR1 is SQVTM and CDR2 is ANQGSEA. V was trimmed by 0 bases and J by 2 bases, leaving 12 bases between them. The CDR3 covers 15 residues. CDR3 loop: CSVEDGAGFTDTQYF. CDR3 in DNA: TGCAGCGTTGAAGATGGTGCGGGGTTCACAGATACGCAGTATTTT.

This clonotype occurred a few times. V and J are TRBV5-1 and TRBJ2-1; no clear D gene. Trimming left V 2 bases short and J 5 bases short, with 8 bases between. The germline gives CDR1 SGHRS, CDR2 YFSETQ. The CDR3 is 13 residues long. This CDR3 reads CASSLPNNNEQFF. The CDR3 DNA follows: TGCGCCAGCAGCTTACCAAACAACAATGAGCAGTTCTTC.

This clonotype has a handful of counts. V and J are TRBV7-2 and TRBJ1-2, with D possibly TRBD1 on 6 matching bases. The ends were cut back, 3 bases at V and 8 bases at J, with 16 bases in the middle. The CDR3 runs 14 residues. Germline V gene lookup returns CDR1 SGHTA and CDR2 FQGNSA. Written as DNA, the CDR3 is TGTGCCAGCAGCTTTGGGCCTCACAGGGAAGGCTACACCTTC. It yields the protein CASSFGPHREGYTF. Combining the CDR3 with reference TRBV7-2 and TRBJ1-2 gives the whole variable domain GAGVSQSPSNKVTEKGKDVELRCDPISGHTALYWYRQSLGQGLEFLIYFQGNSAPDKSGLPSDRFSAERTGGSVSTLTIQRTQQEDSAVYLCASSFGPHREGYTFGSGTRLTVV.

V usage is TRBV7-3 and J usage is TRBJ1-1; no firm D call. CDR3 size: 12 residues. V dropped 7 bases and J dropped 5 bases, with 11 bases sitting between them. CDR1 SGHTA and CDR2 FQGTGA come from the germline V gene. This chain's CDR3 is CASTGFRTEAFF. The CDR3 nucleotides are TGTGCCAGCACGGGGTTCCGAACTGAAGCTTTCTTT.

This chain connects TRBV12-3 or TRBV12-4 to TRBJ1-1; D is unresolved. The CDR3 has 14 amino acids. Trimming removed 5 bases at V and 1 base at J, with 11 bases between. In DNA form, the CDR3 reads TGTGCCAGCAGTCCTCCCGGTTGGAACACTGAAGCTTTCTTT. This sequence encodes CASSPPGWNTEAFF.

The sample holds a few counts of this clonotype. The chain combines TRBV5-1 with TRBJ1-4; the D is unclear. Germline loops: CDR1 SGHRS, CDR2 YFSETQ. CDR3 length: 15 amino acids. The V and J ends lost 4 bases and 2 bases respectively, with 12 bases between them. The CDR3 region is CASSDDRATNEKLFF. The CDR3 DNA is TGCGCCAGCAGCGACGACCGGGCCACTAATGAAAAACTGTTTTTT.

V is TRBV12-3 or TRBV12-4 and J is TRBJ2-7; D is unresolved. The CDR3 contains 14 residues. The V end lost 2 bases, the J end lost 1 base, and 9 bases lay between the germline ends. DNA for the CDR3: TGTGCCAGCAGTTTAACCGTTTCTTCCTACGAGCAGTACGTC. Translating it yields CASSLTVSSYEQYV.

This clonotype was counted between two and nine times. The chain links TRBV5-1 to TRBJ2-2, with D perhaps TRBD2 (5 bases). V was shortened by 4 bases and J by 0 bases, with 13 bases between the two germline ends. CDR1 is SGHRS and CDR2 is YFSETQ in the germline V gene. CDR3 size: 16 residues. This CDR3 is CASSRASTTNTGELFF. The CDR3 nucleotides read TGCGCCAGCAGCCGAGCTAGCACCACGAACACCGGGGAGCTGTTTTTT.

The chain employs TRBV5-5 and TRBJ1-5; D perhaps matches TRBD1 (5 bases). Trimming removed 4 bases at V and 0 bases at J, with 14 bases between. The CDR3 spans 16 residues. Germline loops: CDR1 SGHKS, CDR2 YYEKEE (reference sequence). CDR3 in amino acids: CASSKGAPYSNQPQHF. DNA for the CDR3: TGTGCCAGCAGCAAAGGGGCCCCCTATAGCAATCAGCCCCAGCATTTT.

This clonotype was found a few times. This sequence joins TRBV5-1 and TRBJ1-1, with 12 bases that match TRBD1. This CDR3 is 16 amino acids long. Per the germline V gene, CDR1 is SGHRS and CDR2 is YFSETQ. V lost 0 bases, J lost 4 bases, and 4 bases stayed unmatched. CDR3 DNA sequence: TGCGCCAGCAGCTTGGGGGGACAGGGGGCGCGCACTGAAGCTTTCTTT. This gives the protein CASSLGGQGARTEAFF.

The CDR3 here is CASGTPRTDTQYF. The CDR3 bases are TGTGCCAGCGGGACTCCTCGCACAGATACGCAGTATTTT. The chain is built from TRBV6-6 and TRBJ2-3, with D perhaps TRBD2 (6 bases). Trimming left V 8 bases short and J 1 base short, with 10 bases between. There are 13 residues in the CDR3. Germline CDR1 and CDR2: MNHNY and SVGAGI (reference sequence).

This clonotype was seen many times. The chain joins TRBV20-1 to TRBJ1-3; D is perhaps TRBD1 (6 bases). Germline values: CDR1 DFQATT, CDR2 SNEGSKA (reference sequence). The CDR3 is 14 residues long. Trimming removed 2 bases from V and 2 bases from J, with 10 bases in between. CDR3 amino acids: CSARRGETGNTIYF. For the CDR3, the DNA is TGCAGTGCTAGAAGGGGGGAGACTGGAAACACCATATATTTT.

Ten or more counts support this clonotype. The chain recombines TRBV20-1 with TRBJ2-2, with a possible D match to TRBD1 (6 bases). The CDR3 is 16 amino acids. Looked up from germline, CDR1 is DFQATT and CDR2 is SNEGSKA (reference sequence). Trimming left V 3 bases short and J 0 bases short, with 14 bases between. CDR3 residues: CSASPQGLANTGELFF. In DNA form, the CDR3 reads TGCAGTGCTAGCCCACAGGGATTAGCGAACACCGGGGAGCTGTTTTTT.

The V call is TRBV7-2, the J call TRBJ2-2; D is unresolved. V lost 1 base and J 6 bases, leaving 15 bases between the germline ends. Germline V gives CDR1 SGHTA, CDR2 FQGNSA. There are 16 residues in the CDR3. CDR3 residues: CASSLVSSPPSGELFF. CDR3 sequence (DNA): TGTGCCAGCAGCTTAGTATCCTCCCCTCCATCCGGGGAGCTGTTTTTT.

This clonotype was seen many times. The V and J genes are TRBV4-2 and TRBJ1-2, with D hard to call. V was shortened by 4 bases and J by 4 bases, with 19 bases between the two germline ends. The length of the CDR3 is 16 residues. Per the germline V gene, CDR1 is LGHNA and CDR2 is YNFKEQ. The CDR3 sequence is CASSPSSDPGGYGYTF. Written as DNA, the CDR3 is TGTGCCAGCAGCCCCTCTTCGGACCCGGGCGGCTATGGCTACACCTTC.

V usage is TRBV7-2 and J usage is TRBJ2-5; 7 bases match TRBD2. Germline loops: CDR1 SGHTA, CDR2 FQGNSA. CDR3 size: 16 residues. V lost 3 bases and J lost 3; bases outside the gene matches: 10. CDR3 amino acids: CASSFIWGGKKETQYF. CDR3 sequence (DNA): TGTGCCAGCAGCTTCATATGGGGGGGGAAAAAAGAGACCCAGTACTTC.

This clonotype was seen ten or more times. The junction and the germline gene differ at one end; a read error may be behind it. CDR3 sequence (DNA): TGTGCCAGCAGCTTAGACAGGAGCTACGAGCAGTACTTC. Protein product: CASSLDRSYEQYF. V gene TRBV5-1 combines with J gene TRBJ2-7, with D tentatively TRBD1 (6 bases). CDR1 is SGHRS, CDR2 YFSETQ, per germline. The CDR3 runs to 13 residues.